The next 18 T cell receptor beta chains were all read from a single sample in a study of identical twins. TCRdb re-called the 5' RACE reads with MiXCR, one entry per CDR3 protein. The data contain approximately 220,000 distinct CDR3 sequences, approximately 8% of them singletons. These records were also assigned to another study, of yellow fever vaccine responses in identical twins.

The sequencing sample was made of CD8+ T cells sorted from blood. The source is a woman aged 18-29 years in good health.

This rearrangement joins TRBV7-8 to TRBJ2-1; no clear D gene. The germline CDR1 and CDR2 sequences are SGHVS and FQNEAQ. The V and J ends lost 5 bases and 8 bases respectively, with 7 bases between them. This CDR3 spans 11 amino acids. The CDR3 nucleotides read TGTGCCAGCAGCCCCACCTATGAGCAGTTCTTC. It codes for CASSPTYEQFF.

This clonotype was seen ten or more times. The chain is built from TRBV12-3 or TRBV12-4 and TRBJ1-2, with 8 positions matching TRBD1. J lost 3 bases, V lost 3 bases, and 6 bases had no gene match. The length of the CDR3 is 15 residues. The CDR3 spells CASSLGTGPDYGYTF. The CDR3 nucleotides read TGTGCCAGCAGTTTGGGGACAGGCCCTGACTATGGCTACACCTTC.

This clonotype was picked up many times. The chain joins TRBV20-1 to TRBJ2-7, with 11 bases aligning to TRBD2. Trimming at V came to 5 bases and at J to 4 bases, leaving 10 bases not matched to a gene. The CDR3 is 15 amino acids. Germline V gene sequence: CDR1 DFQATT, CDR2 SNEGSKA (reference sequence). CDR3: CSAAGTSGAGYEQYF. The CDR3 DNA reads as TGCAGTGCTGCCGGGACTAGCGGAGCCGGGTACGAGCAGTACTTC.

This clonotype was seen a few times. This chain links TRBV27 with TRBJ1-6; tentatively, D is TRBD1 (5 bases). With 2 bases removed from V and 6 bases from J, the gap between germline ends came to 11 bases. This CDR3 region has 15 residues. Germline V gene sequence: CDR1 MNHEY, CDR2 SMNVEV (reference sequence). DNA for the CDR3: TGTGCCAGCAGTTTACGGGGCAGACCTAATTCACCCCTCCACTTT. It yields the protein CASSLRGRPNSPLHF.

This clonotype was counted ten times or more. The V and J genes are TRBV6-1 and TRBJ2-1; D may be TRBD2 (5 bases). Germline lookup yields CDR1 MNHNS and CDR2 SASEGT. The CDR3 has 15 residues. V lost 6 bases, J lost 5 bases, and 17 bases lay in between. CDR3 amino acids: CASSLEGGGHNEQFF. CDR3 DNA sequence: TGTGCCAGCAGCCTCGAGGGCGGAGGACACAATGAGCAGTTCTTC.

This clonotype came up a few times. The chain recombines TRBV3-1 with TRBJ2-5; D not certain. Trimming stripped 4 bases from V and 1 base from J, with 4 bases between. Looked up from germline, CDR1 is LGHDT and CDR2 is YNNKEL (reference sequence). The length of the CDR3 is 12 residues. The CDR3 nucleotides are TGTGCCAGCAGCCCCTTCCAAGAGACCCAGTACTTC. Translating gives CASSPFQETQYF.

Concerning this clonotype itself: This may arise from a read error, as a much more abundant clone is one base away. The chain is built from TRBV28 and TRBJ2-1; 9 nucleotides line up with TRBD2. After removal of 6 bases from V and 0 bases from J, the junction contained 3 bases not matched to a gene. This CDR3 spans 15 amino acids. The V gene's germline CDR1 is MDHEN and CDR2 SYDVKM. The CDR3 is CASRNSGSSYNEQFF. The CDR3 nucleotides are TGTGCCAGCAGAAATAGCGGGAGCTCCTACAATGAGCAGTTCTTC. Based on the CDR3 plus reference TRBV28 and TRBJ2-1, the full variable domain is DVKVTQSSRYLVKRTGEKVFLECVQDMDHENMFWYRQDPGLGLRLIYFSYDVKMKEKGDIPEGYSVSREKKERFSLILESASTNQTSMYLCASRNSGSSYNEQFFGPGTRLTVL.

This clonotype occurred many times. J is TRBJ1-1 and V is TRBV5-1; D remains unclear. The CDR3 has 13 residues. Germline CDR1 reads SGHRS; CDR2 reads YFSETQ. V gave up 4 bases and J gave up 0 bases, with 7 bases separating them. In DNA, the CDR3 is TGCGCCAGCAGCCCCGTTCTGAACACTGAAGCTTTCTTT. Translating it yields CASSPVLNTEAFF.

The chain recombines TRBV7-6 with TRBJ2-1, with unresolved D. V was clipped by 3 bases and J by 9 bases, with 15 bases between them. CDR1 SGHVS and CDR2 FNYEAQ come from the germline V gene. The CDR3 covers 14 residues. CDR3 protein: CASSFDKGMSEQFF. In nucleotides, the CDR3 is TGTGCCAGCAGCTTCGACAAGGGCATGAGTGAGCAGTTCTTC.

The chain links TRBV28 to TRBJ1-1, with D unresolved. The CDR3 totals 16 residues. Germline V gives CDR1 MDHEN, CDR2 SYDVKM. V lost 3 bases to trimming and J lost 3 bases, with 17 bases between them. The CDR3 spells CASSFRARSGYTEAFF. DNA of the CDR3: TGTGCCAGCAGTTTCCGCGCCCGCAGTGGTTACACTGAAGCTTTCTTT.

This clonotype was seen a few times. The chain is built from TRBV6-1 and TRBJ2-1, with D perhaps TRBD1 (6 bases). V gave up 7 bases and J gave up 1 base, with 14 bases separating them. There are 15 residues in the CDR3. CDR1 and CDR2 (germline): MNHNS, SASEGT. The DNA for the CDR3 is TGTGCCAGCACGCGTCGAGGGGGATCCTACAATGAGCAGTTCTTC. It is translated as CASTRRGGSYNEQFF.

The rearrangement links TRBV5-1 to TRBJ2-1; the match to TRBD2 covers 11 bases. V was clipped by 4 bases and J by 10 bases; unmatched bases: 10. Germline lookup yields CDR1 SGHRS and CDR2 YFSETQ. This CDR3 region has 15 residues. The CDR3 here is CASSTIAGGPWEQFF. The CDR3 bases are TGCGCCAGCAGCACCATAGCGGGAGGGCCTTGGGAGCAGTTCTTC. The full variable domain, with the rest looked up from reference TRBV5-1 and TRBJ2-1, is KAGVTQTPRYLIKTRGQQVTLSCSPISGHRSVSWYQQTPGQGLQFLFEYFSETQRNKGNFPGRFSGRQFSNSRSEMNVSTLELGDSALYLCASSTIAGGPWEQFFGPGTRLTVL.

This clonotype appeared many times. The chain recombines TRBV12-3 or TRBV12-4 with TRBJ1-2; 7 bases match TRBD1. V gave up 5 bases and J gave up 6 bases; unmatched junction bases: 6. CDR3 length equals 13 residues. The CDR3 protein is CASSRPGGDGYTF. CDR3 in DNA: TGTGCCAGCAGTCGTCCAGGGGGTGATGGCTACACCTTC.

The chain couples TRBV5-4 to TRBJ2-5; 9 bases match TRBD2. This CDR3 comprises 15 residues. After removal of 0 bases from V and 5 bases from J, the junction contained 5 bases not matched to a gene. Germline CDR1 and CDR2: SGHNT and YYREEE (reference sequence). Here the CDR3 reads CASSLASGVEETQYF. The CDR3 DNA is TGTGCCAGCAGCTTGGCTAGCGGGGTCGAGGAGACCCAGTACTTC. Supplemented by reference TRBV5-4 and TRBJ2-5, the full variable domain reads ETGVTQSPTHLIKTRGQQVTLRCSSQSGHNTVSWYQQALGQGPQFIFQYYREEENGRGNFPPRFSGLQFPNYSSELNVNALELDDSALYLCASSLASGVEETQYFGPGTRLLVL.

In this sample, this clonotype turned up a few times. This chain connects TRBV5-1 to TRBJ2-3; 8 bases are a match to TRBD2. After removal of 0 bases from V and 1 base from J, the junction contained 7 bases not matched to a gene. The V gene's germline CDR1 is SGHRS and CDR2 YFSETQ. The CDR3 has 17 residues. The CDR3 DNA reads as TGCGCCAGCAGCTTGGGCGGGAGGACTCCCCGCACAGATACGCAGTATTTT. This encodes CASSLGGRTPRTDTQYF. The full variable domain, with the rest looked up from reference TRBV5-1 and TRBJ2-3, is KAGVTQTPRYLIKTRGQQVTLSCSPISGHRSVSWYQQTPGQGLQFLFEYFSETQRNKGNFPGRFSGRQFSNSRSEMNVSTLELGDSALYLCASSLGGRTPRTDTQYFGPGTRLTVL.

This clonotype has more than one count but fewer than ten. V and J are TRBV15 and TRBJ2-5; 9 positions match TRBD1. Trimming took 2 bases from V and 5 from J; bases not matched to a gene: 12. The CDR3 length is 17 residues. Germline CDR1 and CDR2: LNHNV and YYDKDF (reference sequence). CDR3 amino acids: CATSRTSPGQGGETQYF. As DNA, the CDR3 is TGTGCCACCAGCAGAACATCACCGGGACAGGGAGGGGAGACCCAGTACTTC.

This clonotype came up many times. This rearrangement joins TRBV12-3 or TRBV12-4 to TRBJ1-2; 9 bases agree with TRBD1. The V segment lost 5 bases and the J segment 6 bases; nucleotides outside the gene matches: 10. This CDR3 has 15 amino acids. The CDR3: CASSPAGTGKNGYTF. CDR3 in DNA: TGTGCCAGCAGTCCCGCCGGGACAGGGAAAAATGGCTACACCTTC.

This clonotype was found a few times. The chain joins TRBV28 to TRBJ2-1, with 9 bases matching TRBD2. V trimming: 11 bases; J trimming: 7 bases; junction bases outside the gene matches: 12. CDR1 MDHEN and CDR2 SYDVKM come from the germline V gene. The CDR3 runs 14 residues. In nucleotides, the CDR3 is TGTGCCTTCTCAACGGGCGGGAGGGGTAATGAGCAGTTCTTC. It is translated as CAFSTGGRGNEQFF.